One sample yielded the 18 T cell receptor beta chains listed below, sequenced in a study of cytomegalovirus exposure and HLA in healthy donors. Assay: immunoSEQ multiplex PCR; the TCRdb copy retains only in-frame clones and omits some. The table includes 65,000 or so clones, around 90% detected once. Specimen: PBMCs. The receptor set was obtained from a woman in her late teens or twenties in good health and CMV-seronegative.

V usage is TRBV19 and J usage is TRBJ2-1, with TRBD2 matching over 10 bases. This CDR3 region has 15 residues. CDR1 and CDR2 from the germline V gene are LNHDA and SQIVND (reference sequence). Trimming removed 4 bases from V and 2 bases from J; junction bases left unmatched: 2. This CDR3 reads CASSRAGGPYNEQFF. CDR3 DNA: TGTGCCAGTAGTAGAGCGGGAGGGCCCTACAATGAGCAGTTCTTC.

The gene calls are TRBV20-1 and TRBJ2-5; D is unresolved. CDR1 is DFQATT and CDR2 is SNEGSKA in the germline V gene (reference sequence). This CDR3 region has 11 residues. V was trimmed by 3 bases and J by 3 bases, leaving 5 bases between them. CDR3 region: CSASTEETQYF. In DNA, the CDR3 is TGCAGTGCTAGTACAGAAGAGACCCAGTACTTC.

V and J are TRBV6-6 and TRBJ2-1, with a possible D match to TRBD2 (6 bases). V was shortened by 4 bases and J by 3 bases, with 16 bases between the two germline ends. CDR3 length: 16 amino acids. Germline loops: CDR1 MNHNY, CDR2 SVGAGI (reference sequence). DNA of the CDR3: TGTGCCAGCAGTTCCCGACGGGACTTATTCTACAATGAGCAGTTCTTC. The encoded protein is CASSSRRDLFYNEQFF.

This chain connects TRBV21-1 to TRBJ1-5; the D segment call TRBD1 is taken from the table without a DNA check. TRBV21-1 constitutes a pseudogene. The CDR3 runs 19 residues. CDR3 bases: TGTGCCAGCAGCAAAAGCAGGACAGGTATTGATTTTGGCAATCAGCCCCAGCATTTT. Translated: CASSKSRTGIDFGNQPQHF.

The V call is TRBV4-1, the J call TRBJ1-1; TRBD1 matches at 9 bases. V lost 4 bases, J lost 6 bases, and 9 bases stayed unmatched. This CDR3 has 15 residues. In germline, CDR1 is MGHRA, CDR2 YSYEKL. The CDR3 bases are TGCGCCAGCAGCCGAACGCCGGGACAGGGATCTGAAGCTTTCTTT. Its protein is CASSRTPGQGSEAFF.

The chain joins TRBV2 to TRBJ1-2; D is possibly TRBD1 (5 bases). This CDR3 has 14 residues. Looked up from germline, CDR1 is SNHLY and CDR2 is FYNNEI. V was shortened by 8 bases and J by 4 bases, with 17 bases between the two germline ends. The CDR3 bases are TGTGCCAGCGCCCCCGGCGGGACGGGCTATGGCTACACCTTC. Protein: CASAPGGTGYGYTF.

The DNA of the CDR3 is TGTGCCAGCATCAGGGGGGCTAGGTGCAATCAGCCCCAGCATTTT. Protein product: CASIRGARCNQPQHF. This chain connects TRBV21-1 to TRBJ1-5; the D call of TRBD1 is as the table states it, not checked on the DNA. TRBV21-1 is classified as a pseudogene. This CDR3 has 15 amino acids.

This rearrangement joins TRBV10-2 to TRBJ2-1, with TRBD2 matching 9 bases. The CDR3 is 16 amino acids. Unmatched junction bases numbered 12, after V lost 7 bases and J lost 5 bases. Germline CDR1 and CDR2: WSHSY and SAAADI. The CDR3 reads CASKGRPAGGHNEQFF. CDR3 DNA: TGCGCCAGCAAGGGTCGGCCAGCGGGGGGTCACAATGAGCAGTTCTTC.

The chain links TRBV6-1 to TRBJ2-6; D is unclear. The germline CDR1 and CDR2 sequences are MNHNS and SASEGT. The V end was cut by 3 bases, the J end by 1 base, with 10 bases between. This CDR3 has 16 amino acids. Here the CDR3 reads CASSDHIFSGANVLTF. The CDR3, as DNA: TGTGCCAGCAGTGACCACATCTTTTCTGGGGCCAACGTCCTGACTTTC.

CDR3 sequence reads: CASRRGAGQETQYF. The CDR3 coding sequence is TGTGCCAGCCGCCGGGGGGCTGGCCAAGAGACCCAGTACTTC. V gene TRBV25-1 combines with J gene TRBJ2-5; weak D call: TRBD2 (7 bases). This CDR3 spans 14 amino acids. In germline, CDR1 is MGHDK, CDR2 SYGVNS. Trimming removed 8 bases from V and 1 base from J, with 14 bases in between.

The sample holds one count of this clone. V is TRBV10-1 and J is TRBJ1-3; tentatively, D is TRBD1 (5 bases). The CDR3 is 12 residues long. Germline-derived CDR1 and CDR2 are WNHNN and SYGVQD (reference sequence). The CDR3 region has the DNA TGCAGGGGCGCGGTCGGTGGAAACACCATATATTTT. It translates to CRGAVGGNTIYF.

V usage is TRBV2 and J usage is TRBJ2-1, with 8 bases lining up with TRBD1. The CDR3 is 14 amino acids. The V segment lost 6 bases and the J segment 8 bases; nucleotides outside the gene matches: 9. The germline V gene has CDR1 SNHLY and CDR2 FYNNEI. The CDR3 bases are TGTGCCAGCAGCGACAGGGGATCTGACCATGAGCAGTTCTTC. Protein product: CASSDRGSDHEQFF.

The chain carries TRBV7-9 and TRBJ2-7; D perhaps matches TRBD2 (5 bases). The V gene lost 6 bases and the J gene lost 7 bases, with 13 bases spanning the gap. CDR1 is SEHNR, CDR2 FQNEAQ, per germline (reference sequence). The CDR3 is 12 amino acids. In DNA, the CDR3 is TGTGCCAGCAGAGACCCCCGAGGGGAGCAGTACTTC. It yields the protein CASRDPRGEQYF.

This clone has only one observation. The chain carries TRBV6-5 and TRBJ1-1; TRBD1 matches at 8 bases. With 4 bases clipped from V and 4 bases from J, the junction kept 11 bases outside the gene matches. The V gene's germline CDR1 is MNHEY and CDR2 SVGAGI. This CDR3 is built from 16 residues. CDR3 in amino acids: CASSLSQGARGTEAFF. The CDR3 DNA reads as TGTGCCAGCAGTTTGTCGCAGGGGGCCCGGGGCACTGAAGCTTTCTTT.

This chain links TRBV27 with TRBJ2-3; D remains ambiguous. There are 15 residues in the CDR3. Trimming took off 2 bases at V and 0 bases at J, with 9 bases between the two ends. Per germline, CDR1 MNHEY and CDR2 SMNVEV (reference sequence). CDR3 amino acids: CASSLELASTDTQYF. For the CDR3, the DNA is TGTGCCAGCAGTTTAGAACTTGCCAGCACAGATACGCAGTATTTT.

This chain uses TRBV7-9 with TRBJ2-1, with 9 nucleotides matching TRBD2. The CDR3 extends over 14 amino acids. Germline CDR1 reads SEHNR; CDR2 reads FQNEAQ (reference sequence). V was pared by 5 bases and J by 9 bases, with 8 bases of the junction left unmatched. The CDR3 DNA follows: TGTGCCAGCAGCGATGGTGCGGGAGGGGGTGAGCAGTTCTTC. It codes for CASSDGAGGGEQFF.

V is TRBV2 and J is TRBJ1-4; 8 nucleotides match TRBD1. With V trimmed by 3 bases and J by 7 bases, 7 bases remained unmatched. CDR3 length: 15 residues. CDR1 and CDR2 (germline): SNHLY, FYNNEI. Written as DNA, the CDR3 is TGTGCCAGCAGTGATCCAGGACAGGGAGGTGAAAAACTGTTTTTT. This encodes CASSDPGQGGEKLFF.

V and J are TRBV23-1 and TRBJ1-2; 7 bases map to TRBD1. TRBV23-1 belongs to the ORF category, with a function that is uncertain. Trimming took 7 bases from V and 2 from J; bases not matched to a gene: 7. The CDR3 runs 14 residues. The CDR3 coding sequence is TGCGCCAGCACCCTAGGACAGGAGAACTATGGCTACACCTTC. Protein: CASTLGQENYGYTF.